One sample yielded the 23 T cell receptor beta chains listed below, sequenced in a study of blood T cell repertoires in COVID-19. Assay used: immunoSEQ multiplex PCR; TCRdb lists only in-frame clones, some missing. The top ten hold over 1% of the sample, which has 290,000 or so clones, around nine tenths seen once. Sequencing used peripheral blood. The receptors originated from a man between 65 and 85 years old with acute or convalescent COVID-19.

This chain connects TRBV5-1 to TRBJ2-5; a possible D gene is TRBD2 (5 bases). V dropped 0 bases and J dropped 3 bases, with 9 bases sitting between them. The CDR3 extends over 14 amino acids. Germline assignment: CDR1 SGHRS and CDR2 YFSETQ. For the CDR3, the DNA is TGCGCCAGCAGCTTGGGTGGAGGAGAAGAGACCCAGTACTTC. Translation gives CASSLGGGEETQYF.

The CDR3 region is CASSRQGFNQPQHF. The CDR3 region has the DNA TGTGCCAGCAGCAGACAGGGGTTCAATCAGCCCCAGCATTTT. V and J are TRBV28 and TRBJ1-5; 8 bases align to TRBD1. Germline lookup yields CDR1 MDHEN and CDR2 SYDVKM. The V and J ends lost 6 bases and 3 bases, in that order; junction bases with no gene match: 4. This CDR3 spans 14 amino acids.

The J gene is TRBJ2-7, the V gene TRBV5-4, with 11 bases lining up with TRBD2. The CDR3 runs 15 residues. The V gene end was trimmed by 4 bases and the J gene end by 6 bases; junction bases not matched to a gene: 9. Germline-derived CDR1 and CDR2 are SGHNT and YYREEE (reference sequence). Here the CDR3 reads CASSPTTSGSSEQYF. The CDR3 nucleotides read TGTGCCAGCAGCCCTACAACTAGCGGGAGTTCCGAGCAGTACTTC.

This chain uses TRBV4-3 with TRBJ1-5; no definite D call. There are 14 residues in the CDR3. The germline gives CDR1 LGHNA, CDR2 YSLEER. V lost 0 bases and J lost 3, with 6 bases in between. CDR3 amino acids: CASSQEWLNQPQHF. The CDR3 nucleotides are TGCGCCAGCAGCCAAGAGTGGCTCAATCAGCCCCAGCATTTT.

The chain carries TRBV28 and TRBJ2-7; 7 nucleotides line up with TRBD2. With 2 bases clipped from V and 5 bases from J, the junction kept 6 bases outside the gene matches. Germline CDR1 and CDR2: MDHEN and SYDVKM. The CDR3 is 14 amino acids. CDR3 nucleotide sequence: TGTGCCAGCAGTTTAAGTGGGAGGGCCGACGAGCAGTACTTC. This codes for CASSLSGRADEQYF.

The CDR3, as DNA: TGTGCCAGTAGATTGACAGGGTCGGACACTGAAGCTTTCTTT. Translation gives CASRLTGSDTEAFF. The genes are TRBV19 and TRBJ1-1, with 7 nucleotides matching TRBD1. V lost 6 bases to trimming and J lost 3 bases; unmatched junction nucleotides: 7. Per the germline V gene, CDR1 is LNHDA and CDR2 is SQIVND (reference sequence). The CDR3 totals 14 residues.

This chain joins TRBV4-2 and TRBJ2-5; the D gene is possibly TRBD2 (6 bases). The germline V gene encodes CDR1 LGHNA and CDR2 YNFKEQ. The length of the CDR3 is 16 residues. V lost 3 bases, J lost 5 bases, and 19 bases lay in between. The CDR3 coding sequence is TGTGCCAGCAGCCACCCTACTGGCGGGGTAACGGAGACCCAGTACTTC. It translates to CASSHPTGGVTETQYF.

V gene TRBV18 combines with J gene TRBJ2-1; D is unclear. The CDR3 runs to 17 residues. V dropped 3 bases and J dropped 0 bases, with 15 bases sitting between them. Germline V CDR1 and CDR2: KGHSH, LQKENI. The CDR3 sequence: CASSPRVQADSYNEQFF. CDR3 DNA sequence: TGTGCCAGCTCACCTCGGGTCCAAGCCGACTCCTACAATGAGCAGTTCTTC. The full variable domain, rest sourced from reference TRBV18 and TRBJ2-1, is NAGVMQNPRHLVRRRGQEARLRCSPMKGHSHVYWYRQLPEEGLKFMVYLQKENIIDESGMPKERFSAEFPKEGPSILRIQQVVRGDSAAYFCASSPRVQADSYNEQFFGPGTRLTVL.

The chain links TRBV7-9 to TRBJ1-6, with D perhaps matching TRBD1 (5 bases). The CDR3 is 15 residues long. V shed 1 base and J shed 13 bases, with 17 bases lying between them. Germline V CDR1 and CDR2: SEHNR, FQNEAQ (reference sequence). CDR3 sequence (DNA): TGTGCCAGCAGCTTAGAGGGGACTCCCCAGGTCCCCCTCCACTTT. Translation: CASSLEGTPQVPLHF.

The CDR3, as DNA: TGTGCCAGCAGCCCGGGGGGCCGCCCCGAAGCTTTCTTT. This gives the protein CASSPGGRPEAFF. The rearrangement uses TRBV3-1 (or the pseudogene TRBV3-2) and TRBJ1-1; the D gene is possibly TRBD1 (6 bases). The germline gives CDR1 LGHDT, CDR2 YNNKEL (reference sequence). The CDR3 has 13 residues. V lost 4 bases and J 8 bases, leaving 14 bases between the germline ends.

This clone came up a few times. At one end the junction does not follow the germline gene, possibly because of a read error. This chain uses TRBV20-1 with TRBJ2-5; D ambiguous. The length of the CDR3 is 10 residues. Germline CDR1 and CDR2: DFQATT and SNEGSKA (reference sequence). The CDR3 region has the DNA TGCAGTGCTAGACGAGAGGCCCAGTACTTC. Its translation is CSARREAQYF.

The chain couples TRBV7-6 to TRBJ2-1, with 8 bases aligning to TRBD2. V was clipped by 5 bases and J by 5 bases; unmatched bases: 8. This CDR3 spans 15 amino acids. Germline V gene sequence: CDR1 SGHVS, CDR2 FNYEAQ. The CDR3: CASSPRRGAHNEQFF. DNA of the CDR3: TGTGCCAGCAGCCCTAGGCGGGGGGCCCACAATGAGCAGTTCTTC. The whole variable domain, filled in from reference TRBV7-6 and TRBJ2-1, reads GAGVSQSPRYKVTKRGQDVALRCDPISGHVSLYWYRQALGQGPEFLTYFNYEAQQDKSGLPNDRFSAERPEGSISTLTIQRTEQRDSAMYRCASSPRRGAHNEQFFGPGTRLTVL.

V usage is TRBV6-6 and J usage is TRBJ2-1, with 15 nucleotides matching TRBD2. Losses at the gene ends were 5 bases for V and 8 bases for J; bases not matched to a gene: 10. The CDR3 has 17 residues. Germline loops: CDR1 MNHNY, CDR2 SVGAGI (reference sequence). The CDR3 sequence: CASSPSRGLAGGYEQFF. DNA of the CDR3: TGTGCCAGCAGTCCGAGTCGGGGACTAGCGGGGGGATATGAGCAGTTCTTC.

CDR3 residues: CASSLNRQTNTGELFF. The CDR3 nucleotides are TGTGCCAGCAGCTTAAACAGACAGACGAACACCGGGGAGCTGTTTTTT. V is TRBV7-9 and J is TRBJ2-2; D may be TRBD1 (5 bases). Germline assignment: CDR1 SEHNR and CDR2 FQNEAQ (reference sequence). Trimming removed 2 bases from V and 0 bases from J, with 10 bases in between. The CDR3 loop spans 16 amino acids.

V usage is TRBV7-2 and J usage is TRBJ2-5; unclear D gene. The length of the CDR3 is 14 residues. Germline V gene sequence: CDR1 SGHTA, CDR2 FQGNSA. V lost 3 bases, J lost 1 base, and 9 bases lay in between. CDR3 amino acids: CASSFERSQETQYF. The DNA for the CDR3 is TGTGCCAGCAGCTTTGAGAGGTCCCAAGAGACCCAGTACTTC.

The chain employs TRBV5-1 and TRBJ1-2; no clear D gene. Per germline, CDR1 SGHRS and CDR2 YFSETQ. The CDR3 runs 13 residues. The germline V and J ends were trimmed by 5 bases and 2 bases, with 10 bases remaining between them. The CDR3 sequence: CASRIRVNYGYTF. As DNA, the CDR3 is TGCGCCAGCAGAATTCGGGTAAACTATGGCTACACCTTC.

This clone came up once. The chain combines TRBV28 with TRBJ2-3; TRBD1 matches at 10 bases. Germline loops: CDR1 MDHEN, CDR2 SYDVKM. The V segment lost 6 bases and the J segment 1 base; nucleotides outside the gene matches: 1. CDR3 length equals 14 residues. The CDR3 DNA is TGTGCCAGCAGCGGACAGGGGGGCACAGATACGCAGTATTTT. The encoded protein is CASSGQGGTDTQYF.

Written as DNA, the CDR3 is TGTGCCAGCGCGTCGTACAGGGGCTCGGGGGAAAAACTGTTTTTT. Encoded protein: CASASYRGSGEKLFF. The chain carries TRBV28 and TRBJ1-4; 7 bases fit TRBD1. The CDR3 spans 15 residues. V dropped 8 bases and J dropped 8; count of bases not matched to a gene: 14. Germline V gene data show CDR1 as MDHEN and CDR2 as SYDVKM. Looking up the rest from reference TRBV28 and TRBJ1-4 gives the full variable domain: DVKVTQSSRYLVKRTGEKVFLECVQDMDHENMFWYRQDPGLGLRLIYFSYDVKMKEKGDIPEGYSVSREKKERFSLILESASTNQTSMYLCASASYRGSGEKLFFGSGTQLSVL.

This sequence joins TRBV9 and TRBJ1-6; D unclear. The germline V and J ends were trimmed by 1 base and 5 bases, with 7 bases remaining between them. Looked up from germline, CDR1 is SGDLS and CDR2 is YYNGEE. The CDR3 covers 14 residues. CDR3 in DNA: TGTGCCAGCAGCGTAACTGATGATAATTCACCCCTCCACTTT. Amino acid sequence: CASSVTDDNSPLHF.

The chain recombines TRBV5-6 with TRBJ2-1; D is ambiguous. In germline, CDR1 is SGHDT, CDR2 YYEEEE. V lost 1 base and J lost 7, with 3 bases in between. This CDR3 has 11 amino acids. The CDR3 DNA reads as TGTGCCAGCAGCTTGACAAATGAGCAGTTCTTC. It specifies CASSLTNEQFF.

The gene calls are TRBV27 and TRBJ1-2; D remains unclear. CDR1 and CDR2 (germline): MNHEY, SMNVEV (reference sequence). V lost 3 bases and J 3 bases, leaving 23 bases between the germline ends. This CDR3 has 18 residues. The CDR3 here is CASSLSSGSMAGYYGYTF. The CDR3 region has the DNA TGTGCCAGCAGTTTGTCGTCGGGTTCGATGGCGGGGTACTATGGCTACACCTTC.

V gene TRBV4-3 combines with J gene TRBJ1-2; D is unresolved. The ends were cut back, 1 base at V and 8 bases at J, with 11 bases in the middle. This CDR3 spans 13 amino acids. Germline values: CDR1 LGHNA, CDR2 YSLEER. CDR3 DNA sequence: TGCGCCAGCAGCCAAGCCCGGGGTCAGGGCTACACCTTC. Translation gives CASSQARGQGYTF.

The chain combines TRBV24-1 with TRBJ1-2; D is possibly TRBD1 (5 bases). The CDR3 is made up of 12 amino acids. Between the trimmed V and J ends, which lost 6 bases and 4 bases, there was a span of 8 bases. The germline gives CDR1 KGHDR, CDR2 SFDVKD. CDR3 in amino acids: CATSRGSYGYTF. The CDR3 nucleotides read TGTGCCACCAGTCGGGGGTCCTATGGCTACACCTTC.